These 9 T cell receptor beta chains were sequenced from one sample in a study of cytomegalovirus exposure and HLA in healthy donors. Use of 60 Vbeta and 13 Jbeta primers characterized the PCR. The table came from immunoSEQ multiplex PCR; TCRdb's copy has only in-frame clones and leaves some out. This sample has about 200,000 clones, with about 85% found just once. Material: PBMCs. These receptors all stem from a boy aged 2 to 10 in good health and CMV-seronegative.

V is TRBV18 and J is TRBJ2-2, with D tentatively TRBD2 (5 bases). The V end lost 4 bases, the J end lost 1 base, and 7 bases lay between the germline ends. The CDR3 has 14 amino acids. Germline CDR1 reads KGHSH; CDR2 reads LQKENI. DNA for the CDR3: TGTGCCAGCTCACTGAGGGAGAACACCGGGGAGCTGTTTTTT. Encoded protein: CASSLRENTGELFF.

This clone was seen a few times. The chain combines TRBV7-9 with TRBJ2-5; the match to TRBD2 covers 12 bases. This CDR3 comprises 16 residues. V lost 1 base and J lost 1; bases outside the gene matches: 1. CDR1 and CDR2 from the germline V gene are SEHNR and FQNEAQ (reference sequence). This chain's CDR3 is CASSLGGLAGQETQYF. CDR3 bases: TGTGCCAGCAGCTTAGGGGGACTAGCGGGCCAAGAGACCCAGTACTTC.

Comment on this clone: A junction boundary mismatches the germline segment, possibly from a read error. The V gene is TRBV20-1, the J gene TRBJ1-2; D is undetermined. The CDR3 has 11 amino acids. Germline V CDR1 and CDR2: DFQATT, SNEGSKA (reference sequence). CDR3 DNA: TGCAGTGCTAGGTTGAGTCCTGCCTTCTACTTC. Translated, it gives CSARLSPAFYF.

The chain uses TRBV2 and TRBJ1-5; D possibly corresponds to TRBD1 (6 bases). Germline loops: CDR1 SNHLY, CDR2 FYNNEI. CDR3 size: 17 residues. Trimming removed 7 bases from V and 0 bases from J, with 19 bases in between. The CDR3 here is CASTGITDRYSNQPQHF. CDR3 sequence (DNA): TGTGCCAGCACCGGAATAACAGACAGGTATAGCAATCAGCCCCAGCATTTT.

The chain joins TRBV4-1 to TRBJ2-3; tentatively, D is TRBD1 (5 bases). V was cut by 0 bases and J by 10 bases, with 8 bases left in between. CDR1 is MGHRA, CDR2 YSYEKL, per germline. This CDR3 has 12 amino acids. This CDR3 reads CASSQDRTPQYF. CDR3 nucleotide sequence: TGCGCCAGCAGCCAAGACCGGACACCGCAGTATTTT.

Here the CDR3 reads CASSYPGSSRGQEQYF. CDR3 nucleotide sequence: TGTGCCAGCAGTTACCCGGGGAGCTCGCGGGGCCAGGAGCAGTACTTC. The V and J genes are TRBV6-7 and TRBJ2-7; TRBD2 might be the D (6 bases). TRBV6-7 is noted as an ORF with a role that remains uncertain. The CDR3 runs 16 residues. Deletions cut 2 bases from V and 7 bases from J, with 21 bases between.

The chain combines TRBV10-1 with TRBJ2-1, with TRBD2 identical over 13 bases. V lost 8 bases to trimming and J lost 5 bases; unmatched junction nucleotides: 9. The germline V gene has CDR1 WNHNN and CDR2 SYGVQD (reference sequence). The CDR3 length is 16 residues. As DNA, the CDR3 is TGCGCCAGCCAACACCGGACTAGCGGGGGTAACAATGAGCAGTTCTTC. Residues: CASQHRTSGGNNEQFF.

This chain links TRBV27 with TRBJ2-7; 7 nucleotides line up with TRBD2. Per the germline V gene, CDR1 is MNHEY and CDR2 is SMNVEV (reference sequence). V was pared by 6 bases and J by 7 bases, with 12 bases of the junction left unmatched. The CDR3 is 14 residues long. The DNA for the CDR3 is TGTGCCAGCAGCTTGGGACTAAGATTACGGGAGCAGTACTTC. It encodes CASSLGLRLREQYF.

The chain is built from TRBV5-1 and TRBJ1-1, with 7 bases aligning to TRBD1. The V segment lost 1 base and the J segment 4 bases; nucleotides outside the gene matches: 1. The CDR3 length is 13 residues. From germline, CDR1 is SGHRS and CDR2 YFSETQ. The CDR3 DNA reads as TGCGCCAGCAGCTTGCAGGGGGGCACTGAAGCTTTCTTT. As protein: CASSLQGGTEAFF.